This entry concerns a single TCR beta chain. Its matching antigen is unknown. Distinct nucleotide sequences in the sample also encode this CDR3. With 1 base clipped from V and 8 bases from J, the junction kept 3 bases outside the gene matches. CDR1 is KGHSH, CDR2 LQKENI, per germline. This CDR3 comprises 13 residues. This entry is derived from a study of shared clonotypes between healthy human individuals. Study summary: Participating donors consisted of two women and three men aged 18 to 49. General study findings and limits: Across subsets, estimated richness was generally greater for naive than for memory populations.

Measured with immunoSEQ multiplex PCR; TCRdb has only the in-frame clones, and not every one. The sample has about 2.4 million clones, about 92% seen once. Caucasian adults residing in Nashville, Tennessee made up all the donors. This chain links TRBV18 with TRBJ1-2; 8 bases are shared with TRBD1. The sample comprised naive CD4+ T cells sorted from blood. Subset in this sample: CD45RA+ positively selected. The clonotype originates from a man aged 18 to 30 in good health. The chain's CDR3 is CASSPQQGDGYTF. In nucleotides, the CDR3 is TGTGCCAGCTCACCACAACAGGGGGACGGCTACACCTTC. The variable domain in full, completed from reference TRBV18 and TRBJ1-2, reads NAGVMQNPRHLVRRRGQEARLRCSPMKGHSHVYWYRQLPEEGLKFMVYLQKENIIDESGMPKERFSAEFPKEGPSILRIQQVVRGDSAAYFCASSPQQGDGYTFGSGTRLTVV.